This is a list of T cell receptor beta chains from one sample in a study of OX40 agonist ivuxolimab in advanced cancers. Produced via immunoSEQ multiplex PCR; TCRdb's table is partial and in-frame only. This sample has 75,000 to 90,000 clones, with 91% found just once. Sequenced material: CD4+ or CD8+ T cells sorted from blood, taken in a trial of the OX40 agonist ivuxolimab. The receptors here all came from an adult with an advanced solid tumor such as melanoma, head and neck, liver or kidney cancer. Both conserved end residues are part of each CDR3. The D gene is left open where the match is weak. A clone size is listed for some rows: how often the clone was seen (once, few, many), or a class if it is expanded.

v_gene	j_gene	abundance	d_gene	CDR3aa	CDR3nt
TRBV4-2	TRBJ1-2	NA	NA	CASSQDKGTGYTF	TGTGCCAGCAGCCAAGATAAGGGGACCGGCTACACCTTC
TRBV28	TRBJ1-1	NA	NA	CASNTPGRAMTEAFF	TGTGCCAGCAACACCCCGGGACGTGCGATGACTGAAGCTTTCTTT
TRBV9	TRBJ2-3	few	NA	CASSVGTDTQYF	TGTGCCAGCAGCGTAGGCACAGATACGCAGTATTTT
TRBV7-9	TRBJ2-3	NA	NA	CASSFADTQYF	TGTGCCAGCAGCTTCGCAGATACGCAGTATTTT
TRBV9	TRBJ1-2	NA	NA	CASSVVPGFGGYTF	TGTGCCAGCAGCGTAGTTCCAGGGTTTGGAGGCTACACCTTC
TRBV28	TRBJ2-7	NA	NA	CASSSGNGAYEQYF	TGTGCCAGCAGCTCAGGGAATGGGGCCTACGAGCAGTACTTC
TRBV6-1	TRBJ1-2	NA	NA	CASSPPGQRENGYTF	TGTGCCAGCAGTCCACCGGGACAAAGGGAAAATGGCTACACCTTC
TRBV25-1	TRBJ1-6	NA	NA	CASSVGGRVYNSPLHF	TGTGCCAGCAGTGTGGGGGGCCGCGTCTATAATTCACCCCTCCACTTT
TRBV11-3	TRBJ1-1	NA	NA	CASSPGGNLNTEAFF	TGTGCCAGCAGCCCTGGGGGGAACTTGAACACTGAAGCTTTCTTT
TRBV5-1	TRBJ2-1	NA	NA	CASSASENSYNEQFF	TGCGCCAGCAGCGCTAGCGAAAACTCCTACAATGAGCAGTTCTTC
TRBV27	TRBJ2-2	NA	NA	CASSLESGGAGELFF	TGTGCCAGCAGTTTAGAATCCGGGGGCGCCGGGGAGCTGTTTTTT
TRBV27	TRBJ2-2	NA	NA	CASSLVAGELFF	TGTGCCAGCAGTTTAGTTGCGGGGGAGCTGTTTTTT
TRBV14	TRBJ2-1	NA	TRBD2	CASSQVGGGPTYNEQFF	TGTGCCAGCAGCCAAGTCGGCGGGGGGCCAACCTACAATGAGCAGTTCTTC
TRBV12-5	TRBJ1-5	NA	NA	CASQGGRNQPQHF	TGTGCTAGCCAAGGGGGTCGTAATCAGCCCCAGCATTTT
TRBV11-2	TRBJ2-5	once	NA	CASSWYQETQYF	TGTGCCAGCAGCTGGTACCAAGAGACCCAGTACTTC
TRBV27	TRBJ2-3	NA	NA	CASTFNGADTQYF	TGTGCCAGCACTTTTAACGGTGCAGATACGCAGTATTTT
TRBV12-5	TRBJ1-1	NA	TRBD1	CASGLGGGMAEAFF	TGTGCTAGTGGTTTGGGAGGGGGCATGGCTGAAGCTTTCTTT
TRBV6-1	TRBJ1-1	NA	NA	CASSEYEAFF	TGTGCCAGCAGTGAATATGAAGCTTTCTTT
TRBV14	TRBJ1-2	NA	NA	CASSQDPHLEDSFNYGYTF	TGTGCCAGCAGCCAAGATCCCCACCTCGAGGACAGCTTCAACTATGGCTACACCTTC
TRBV6-5	TRBJ1-1	NA	NA	CASSYSRGNTEAFF	TGTGCCAGCAGTTACTCCAGGGGAAACACTGAAGCTTTCTTT
TRBV11-3	TRBJ1-1	NA	NA	CASSPGYTEAFF	TGTGCCAGCAGCCCCGGTTACACTGAAGCTTTCTTT
TRBV27	TRBJ1-1	NA	NA	CASSLRIGTEAFF	TGTGCCAGCAGTTTAAGGATAGGCACTGAAGCTTTCTTT
TRBV27	TRBJ1-2	NA	NA	CASSLQGGYGYTF	TGTGCCAGCAGTTTACAGGGTGGCTATGGCTACACCTTC
TRBV30	TRBJ2-3	NA	TRBD2	CAWSVGSGGSTDTQYF	TGTGCCTGGAGTGTGGGTAGCGGGGGCTCCACAGATACGCAGTATTTT
TRBV2	TRBJ2-1	once	NA	CASSPYNEQFF	TGTGCCAGCAGTCCCTACAATGAGCAGTTCTTC
TRBV30	TRBJ1-1	NA	NA	CAWSLQGDTEAFF	TGTGCCTGGAGTTTACAGGGAGACACTGAAGCTTTCTTT
TRBV5-4	TRBJ2-2	NA	NA	CASSLGRGELFF	TGTGCCAGCAGCTTGGGACGAGGGGAGCTGTTTTTT
TRBV9	TRBJ2-2	NA	TRBD2	CASSVGSGYTGELFF	TGTGCCAGCAGCGTGGGTAGCGGGTACACCGGGGAGCTGTTTTTT
TRBV7-9	TRBJ2-5	NA	TRBD1	CASSRTGGRGQVYF	TGTGCCAGCAGCCGAACAGGGGGCCGAGGTCAGGTGTACTTC